The following is a T cell receptor (beta chain) sequence with its context. This entry is derived from a study of CD8+ T cells in alopecia areata. Collected material from alopecia areata patients comprised lesional scalp punch biopsies and peripheral blood. Sorting from PBMCs produced CD4+ and CD8+ T cells. RNA was isolated and reverse transcribed to cDNA, the sequencing template. Profiling relied on immunoSEQ multiplex PCR, and the TCRdb table lists in-frame clones only, not all of them. Altogether about 160,000 clones are present, approximately 45% being singletons, with the ten largest covering around 6.8%. This CDR3 has 13 amino acids. From germline, CDR1 is MDHEN and CDR2 SYDVKM. The germline V and J ends were trimmed by 5 bases and 4 bases, with 9 bases remaining between them.

The clonotype comes from a human donor with alopecia areata. The rearrangement uses TRBV28 and TRBJ2-1; no clear D. Sequencing was done on a sample of CD4+ T cells sorted from blood. The DNA of the CDR3 is TGTGCCAGCAGTCCGCCTGTGTACAATGAGCAGTTCTTC. It yields the protein CASSPPVYNEQFF.